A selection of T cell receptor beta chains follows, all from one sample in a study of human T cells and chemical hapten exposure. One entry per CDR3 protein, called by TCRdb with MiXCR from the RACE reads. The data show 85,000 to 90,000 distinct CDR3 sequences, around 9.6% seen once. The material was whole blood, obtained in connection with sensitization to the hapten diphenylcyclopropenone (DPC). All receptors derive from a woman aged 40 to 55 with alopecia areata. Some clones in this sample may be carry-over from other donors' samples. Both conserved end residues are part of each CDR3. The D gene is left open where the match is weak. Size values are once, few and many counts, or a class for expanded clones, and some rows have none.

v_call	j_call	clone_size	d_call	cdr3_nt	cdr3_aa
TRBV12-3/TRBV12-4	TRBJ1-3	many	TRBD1	TGTGCCAGCAGATCCCCCGGGACAGGCTCTGGAAACACCATATATTTT	CASRSPGTGSGNTIYF
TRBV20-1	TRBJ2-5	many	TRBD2	TGCAGTGCTCCGGGGGGGCCGGAGACCCAGTACTTC	CSAPGGPETQYF
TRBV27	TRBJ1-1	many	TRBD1	TGTGCCACCAACGAAGGGGGCGCGAACACTGAAGCTTTCTTT	CATNEGGANTEAFF
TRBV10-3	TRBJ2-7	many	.	TGTGCCATCAGTCCTACTAGTAACGAGCAGTACTTC	CAISPTSNEQYF
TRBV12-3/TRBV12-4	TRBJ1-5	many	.	TGTGCCAGCAGTTCCGACAATCAGCCCCAGCATTTT	CASSSDNQPQHF
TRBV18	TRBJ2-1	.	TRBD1	TGTGCCAGCTCACAGGGGGCAATGAATGAGCAGTTCTTC	CASSQGAMNEQFF
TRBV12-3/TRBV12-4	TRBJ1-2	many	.	TGTGCCAGCAGTTTTGCAGGCAAATATGGCTACACCTTC	CASSFAGKYGYTF
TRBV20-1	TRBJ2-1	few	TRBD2	TGCAGTGCTCCTGGACTAGCGGGGGGGCTAAATGAGCAGTTCTTC	CSAPGLAGGLNEQFF
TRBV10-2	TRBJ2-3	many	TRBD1	TGCGCCAGCAGAACAGGGGATGGAGATACGTATTTT	CASRTGDGDTYF
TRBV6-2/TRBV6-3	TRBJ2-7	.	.	TGTGCCAGCAGTTACTCGGTCTACGAGCAGTACTTC	CASSYSVYEQYF
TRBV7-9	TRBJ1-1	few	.	TGTGCCAGCCGGCAGGGAGCTGTCGTCGTCGCTTTCTTT	CASRQGAVVVAFF
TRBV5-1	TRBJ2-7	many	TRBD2	TGCGCCAGCGGAGCTAGCGGGGGGAACTACGAGCAGTACTTC	CASGASGGNYEQYF
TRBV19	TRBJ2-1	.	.	TGTGCCAGTAGTTTTCTAAGCTCTAGTCCCGGGAATGAGCAGTTCTTC	CASSFLSSSPGNEQFF
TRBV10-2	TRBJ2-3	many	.	TGCGCCAGCACTAGTATACAGGGCGGGTTTATGAATACGCAGTATTTT	CASTSIQGGFMNTQYF
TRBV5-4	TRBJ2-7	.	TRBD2	TGTGCCAGCACCTTTCGGGCAGGCAGCGGGGGAGTCCAGTACTTC	CASTFRAGSGGVQYF
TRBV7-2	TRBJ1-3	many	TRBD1	TGTGCCAGCAGCCCACAGGGGGCGCGGGGAAACACCATATATTTT	CASSPQGARGNTIYF
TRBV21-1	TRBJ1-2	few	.	TGTGCCAGCAGCAAAGAGGGGACAGGTGTATATTGGGACTATGGCTACACCTTC	CASSKEGTGVYWDYGYTF
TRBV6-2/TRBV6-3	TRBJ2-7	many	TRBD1	TGTGCCAGCACTTCAGAGGACAGGCCGTTCTACGAGCAGTACTTC	CASTSEDRPFYEQYF
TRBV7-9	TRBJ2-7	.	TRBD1	TGTGCCAGCAGCTTAGCTAGAGGGACAGGGGTGTACGAGCAGTACTTC	CASSLARGTGVYEQYF
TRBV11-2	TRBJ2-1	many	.	TGTGCCAGCAGCTTAGATCAGGGTGACGGACAGTTCTTC	CASSLDQGDGQFF
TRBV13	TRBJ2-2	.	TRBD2	TGTGCCAGCAGTCTGGAGCGGGATTTCACCGGGGAGCTGTTTTTT	CASSLERDFTGELFF
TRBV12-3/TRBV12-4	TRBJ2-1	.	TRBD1	TGTGCCAGCAGTTTAGGCCAGGGGGAGTTCTTC	CASSLGQGEFF
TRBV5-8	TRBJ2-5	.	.	TGTGCCAGCAGCGCGGACACGCCCCGAGAGACCCAGTACTTC	CASSADTPRETQYF
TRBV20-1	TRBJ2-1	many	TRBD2	TGCAGTGCTAGTTTTAGCGGGGGGGCCACTCGTGAGCAGTTCTTC	CSASFSGGATREQFF
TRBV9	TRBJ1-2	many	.	TGTGCCAGCAGCCTTAGCCAAGTCAGGGCCTATGGCTACACCTTC	CASSLSQVRAYGYTF
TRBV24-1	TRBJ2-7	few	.	TGTGCCACCAGTGATTCGGCAGCCTACGAGCAGTACTTC	CATSDSAAYEQYF
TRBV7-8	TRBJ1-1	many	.	TGTGCCAGCAGCTTAGTGAACACTGAAGCTTTCTTT	CASSLVNTEAFF
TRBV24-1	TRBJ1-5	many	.	TGTGCCACCCCACCGGGACTCGGCGGAGATCAGCCCCAGCATTTT	CATPPGLGGDQPQHF